The following is a T cell receptor (beta chain) sequence with its context. The antigen this receptor binds is unknown. Base qualities are not at hand, and no much larger clone is one base apart. The cysteine opens and the phenylalanine closes a CDR3 of 14 amino acids. Only the CDR3 region is kept as DNA, spanning 42 bases read in frame from base 1. From a lookup of the germline V gene, CDR1 and CDR2 are MNHEY and SVGAGI. The junction carries 12 bases between V and J, which are trimmed by 8 bases and 1 base respectively. In total, roughly 710 healthy bone marrow donors made up the cohort. All cohort members were sampled while nominally healthy, although unrecorded immune exposures were likely present. Of the 700 or so cohort members, around 300 had a positive CMV serostatus and approximately 400 had a negative one, while no CMV serostatus was recorded for the donor. Each donor provided a peripheral blood sample, and peripheral blood mononuclear cells were used for TCR beta sequencing. The Qiagen DNeasy Blood Extraction Kit was used to extract genomic DNA from the blood cell samples.

This specimen belongs to a study of cytomegalovirus exposure and HLA in healthy donors (dated by TCRdb to about 2017). Concerning the study at large: An earlier analysis of approximately 640 of the donors reported 250 to 300 Gb of sequence data and around 120 million unique TCR beta sequences from approximately 180 million T cells. An early release that covered about 600 HLA-typed donors contained 300 to 350 gigabases of sequencing data and about 93 million unique TCR sequences. Of the 300 to 450 genotyped donors, 81% fell in the genetic ancestry cluster associated with self-reported Caucasian donors. The study aimed to test whether cataloging public T cell receptors could reveal signatures of past pathogen exposure. Using immunosequencing, the study profiled T cell repertoires from about 610 subjects and related those repertoires to cytomegalovirus serostatus. Along with the approximately 700-subject first cohort, a separate validation cohort of roughly 110 different subjects was used. To predict cytomegalovirus infection status, the study combined high-throughput TCR immunosequencing, statistical association of individual TCRs with disease status, and machine learning. A later analysis re-analyzed previously published TCR beta repertoires from several hundred donors and added high-resolution HLA genotyping to study TCR occurrence patterns. Rather than using new phenotypic data, the later analysis identified candidate immune exposures from TCR beta sequences and from how often those sequences occurred across donors. An earlier analysis of around 580 of the donors used high-throughput TCR beta sequencing to judge whether each TCR beta V gene segment behaved as functional or pseudogenic. Alongside the repertoire data, information on donor age, sex, ethnicity and CMV serostatus was compiled. A later genetic analysis took genome-wide SNP genotypes for 398 of the 666 donors and used that subset as a discovery cohort. Every repertoire in the discovery cohort had been generated on one and the same sequencing platform. HLA typing included class I and class II loci at four-digit resolution. Typing coverage differed by locus: A, B, C, DRB1 and DQB1 were typed in roughly 629-630 donors, DQA1 in roughly 500, DPA1 in 606, and DPB1 in 400 to 490. Roughly five DR-DQ haplotypes were treated as single units for association and clustering because of strong linkage in the cohort. Across 300 to 400 genotyped donors of the cohort, an average of 235,054 unique TCR beta nucleotide sequences per donor were sequenced, and roughly 20% of those sequences were non-productive.

Overall results and qualifications from the work: Because counts were too low, roughly 16 rarely observed V segments, including chromosome 9 orphons, were excluded from the earlier analysis of 587 of the donors. In a later analysis, HLA-associated TCR beta chains showed more clonal expansion and lower generation probabilities than non-associated chains that were equally common. In the study, around 150 TCR beta chains were listed as associated with cytomegalovirus. The authors suggested that the approach could potentially be generalized to other disease states and immunological phenotypes. Strong co-occurrence of HLA alleles, especially DR and DQ, made assigning TCR associations to individual alleles difficult. At a false discovery rate of 0.05, a later analysis linked 16,951 TCR beta sequences to specific HLA alleles. A later analysis found that most CMV-associated TCR beta chains appeared HLA-restricted, with HLA associations seemingly driven largely by CMV exposure. A further reported finding was that TCR beta sequences accurately predicted the HLA-A and HLA-B alleles for most subjects in the first cohort. The presence/absence analyses assumed that sequencing depth was roughly uniform across donors, and that assumption may not be true. The only immune exposure information available for the cohort was CMV serostatus. A later genetic analysis associated a missense DCLRE1C variant with V-gene and J-gene trimming of TCR beta chains, and an independent cohort replicated the association. A few of the identified cytomegalovirus-associated TCR beta chains were confirmed in vitro to be specific for cytomegalovirus antigens. A later analysis reported that several top co-occurrence clusters appeared linked to parvovirus B19, influenza, CMV and Epstein-Barr virus. A later analysis found that TCR association rates varied across HLA loci, with DRB1 alleles showing the most associated TCRs and HLA-C alleles the fewest. Some IMGT-functional V segments, including TRBV6-2 and TRBV6-3, could not be distinguished by the 87-base-pair reads and were therefore excluded. A cluster of highly shared sequence variants was judged likely to be a technical artifact of the sequencing pipeline. Because HLA typing was unavailable for some donors at each locus, only the typed subset was used in association tests. According to a later genetic analysis, donors in an Asian-associated ancestry cluster had fewer N-insertions in productive TCRs than the roughly 670-donor mean. Correlated functional status among segregating V segments might reflect linkage disequilibrium, but an unknown experimental factor could not be ruled out. The classifier was reported to diagnose cytomegalovirus status with high specificity and sensitivity in both the original cohort and the validation cohort. Broadly in line with IMGT annotations, most TCR beta V segments showed up in productive rearrangements about 87% or about 30% of the time in an earlier analysis of about 500 of the donors. The cohort was sequenced for TCR beta chains only, and without alpha or paired-chain data the features that could be detected were limited. Most TCR sequences were observed very rarely across donors, whereas some public TCRs were present in many individuals.

The method was the immunoSEQ multiplex PCR assay. For the multiplex PCR, a mixture combining 60 forward primers for TCR Vbeta segments and 13 reverse primers for TCR Jbeta segments was used. A multiplex PCR assay on genomic DNA amplified the CDR3 region of rearranged TCR beta genes. The amplified TCR beta libraries were sequenced on the Illumina HiSeq System as 87-base-pair reads. The authors' pipeline ran thus. In a later analysis, 70 million to 95 million unique TCR beta chains were counted across the roughly 610 repertoires, and around 10 million of these chains were shared by at least two donors. Raw reads were error-corrected and collapsed into unique sequences by a nearest-neighbor algorithm in which closely related sequences were merged to remove PCR and sequencing errors. V, D and J gene segments were assigned by aligning CDR3 sequences to IMGT reference sequences. For a sequence to be retained, at least a six-nucleotide match to both a V gene segment and a J gene segment was required. A rearrangement counted as productive if the CDR3 had no stop codons and remained in frame with V and J, and every other rearrangement counted as non-productive. Following IMGT convention, CDR3 was defined as the stretch from the second conserved V-encoded cysteine to the conserved J-encoded phenylalanine. Sequences without an unambiguous match to a single V gene segment were excluded from the earlier analysis of over 500 of the donors. In an earlier analysis of around 590 of the donors, a V segment was called functional when productive rearrangements were above 56.7%, and segregating when the standard deviation between donors exceeded 5%. A statistical classification framework was built for diagnosing cytomegalovirus status from the catalog of TCR beta chain sequences. In a later analysis, V and J genes were assigned by comparing TCR nucleotide sequences against IMGT/GENE-DB human TR gene sequences. In a later analysis, CDR3 sequences and most-parsimonious VDJ recombination scenarios were assigned using the TCRdist pipeline. In a later analysis, each TCR beta chain was defined by its CDR3 amino acid sequence together with its V-gene family, and reads lacking a unique V-gene family were excluded. As a way to deal with suspected cross-contamination and a sequencing artifact, a later analysis dropped approximately 590 nucleotide sequences that were highly shared and had low generation probability. For each public chain, a later analysis derived a clonal expansion index from normalized ranks of inferred template counts within each repertoire. A later analysis computed generation probabilities with a VDJ recombination model fitted to out-of-frame rearrangements, and checked the results against IGoR. In a later analysis, TCR-TCR, TCR-HLA and TCR-CMV co-occurrence was scored with hypergeometric tests, and a repertoire-size bias correction was applied to TCR pairs. A later analysis estimated false discovery rates by permuting HLA or CMV assignments 20 times. In a later analysis, co-occurring TCRs were grouped with DBSCAN, and TCRdist sequence similarity was added when clustering was performed within HLA-allele-positive subsets. For co-occurrence clustering, repertoires with fewer than 30,000 or more than 120,000 public chains were excluded, along with roughly five repertoires with anomalous nucleotide sharing. Sourced from immuneACCESS, this table was stored by TCRdb with only in-frame sequences that have V and J called. A share of the clones is absent; for the studies checked, an unresolved V gene accounts for under half, and the remainder has no known explanation. V and J calls and clone size are as listed in that table; D and trimming were resolved from the DNA. The table for this sample lists tens of thousands of clones; 70% to 85% of them were counted only once. The ten largest make up around 10% of the sample.

The V and J genes are TRBV6-5 and TRBJ1-5; the D gene is perhaps TRBD1, from 6 matching bases. This TCR was sampled from a human donor in good health. The sample comprised PBMCs. CDR3 sequence: CASQAQGSNQPQHF. The DNA sequence is given as TGTGCCAGCCAAGCCCAGGGGAGCAATCAGCCCCAGCATTTT.